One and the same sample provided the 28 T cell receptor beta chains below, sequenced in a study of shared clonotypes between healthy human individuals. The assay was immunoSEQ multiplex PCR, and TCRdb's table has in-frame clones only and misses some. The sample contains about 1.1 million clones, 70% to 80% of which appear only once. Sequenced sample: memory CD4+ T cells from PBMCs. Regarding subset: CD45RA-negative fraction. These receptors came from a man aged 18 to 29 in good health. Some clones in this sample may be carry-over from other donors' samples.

In nucleotides, the CDR3 is TGTGCCAGCAGCCAAGCCCCCGAGGACAGGGGAGCTGGGGCCAACGTCCTGACTTTC. Protein: CASSQAPEDRGAGANVLTF. This chain connects TRBV14 to TRBJ2-6, with 9 bases aligning to TRBD1. V was pared by 1 base and J by 2 bases, with 9 bases of the junction left unmatched. The CDR3 extends over 19 amino acids. Germline V gene lookup returns CDR1 SGHDN and CDR2 FVKESK. Using reference TRBV14 and TRBJ2-6 for the parts outside the CDR3, the full variable domain is EAGVTQFPSHSVIEKGQTVTLRCDPISGHDNLYWYRRVMGKEIKFLLHFVKESKQDESGMPNNRFLAERTGGTYSTLKVQPAELEDSGVYFCASSQAPEDRGAGANVLTFGAGSRLTVL.

CDR3 coding DNA: TGCAGCTTCATCCCGGGAGGGAGCTCCTACGAGCAGTACTTC. It is translated as CSFIPGGSSYEQYF. This rearrangement joins TRBV29-1 to TRBJ2-7, with 8 bases identical to TRBD2. The germline gives CDR1 SQVTM, CDR2 ANQGSEA. The V gene end was trimmed by 8 bases and the J gene end by 0 bases; junction bases not matched to a gene: 9. This CDR3 spans 14 amino acids.

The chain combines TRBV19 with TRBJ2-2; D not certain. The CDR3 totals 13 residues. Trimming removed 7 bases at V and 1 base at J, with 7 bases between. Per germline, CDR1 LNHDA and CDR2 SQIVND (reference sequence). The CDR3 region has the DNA TGTGCCAGTAACCTGAGGAACACCGGGGAGCTGTTTTTT. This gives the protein CASNLRNTGELFF. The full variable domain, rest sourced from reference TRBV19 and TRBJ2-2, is DGGITQSPKYLFRKEGQNVTLSCEQNLNHDAMYWYRQDPGQGLRLIYYSQIVNDFQKGDIAEGYSVSREKKESFPLTVTSAQKNPTAFYLCASNLRNTGELFFGEGSRLTVL.

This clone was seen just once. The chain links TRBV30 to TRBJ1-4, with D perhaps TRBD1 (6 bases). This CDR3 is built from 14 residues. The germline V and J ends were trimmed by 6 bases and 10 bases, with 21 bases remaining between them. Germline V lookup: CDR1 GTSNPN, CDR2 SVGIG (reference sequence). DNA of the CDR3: TGTGCCTGTTCCCAAGGGGGGGCGGTGGGAAAACTGTTTTTT. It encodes CACSQGGAVGKLFF. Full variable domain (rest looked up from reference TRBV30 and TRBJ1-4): SQTIHQWPATLVQPVGSPLSLECTVEGTSNPNLYWYRQAAGRGLQLLFYSVGIGQISSEVPQNLSASRPQDRQFILSSKKLLLSDSGFYLCACSQGGAVGKLFFGSGTQLSVL.

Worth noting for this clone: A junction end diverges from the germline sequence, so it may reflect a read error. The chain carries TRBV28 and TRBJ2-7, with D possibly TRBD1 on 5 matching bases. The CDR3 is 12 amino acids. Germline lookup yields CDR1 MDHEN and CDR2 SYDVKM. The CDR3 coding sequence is TGTGCCAGCAGTGTCACGACAGTTGCTCCATTATTC. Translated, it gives CASSVTTVAPLF.

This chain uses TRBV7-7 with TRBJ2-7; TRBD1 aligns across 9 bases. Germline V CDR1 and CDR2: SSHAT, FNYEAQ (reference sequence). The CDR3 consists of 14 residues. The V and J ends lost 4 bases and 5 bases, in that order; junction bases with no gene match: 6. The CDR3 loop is CASSSGTGFNEQYF. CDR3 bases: TGTGCCAGCAGCTCAGGGACAGGGTTCAACGAGCAGTACTTC.

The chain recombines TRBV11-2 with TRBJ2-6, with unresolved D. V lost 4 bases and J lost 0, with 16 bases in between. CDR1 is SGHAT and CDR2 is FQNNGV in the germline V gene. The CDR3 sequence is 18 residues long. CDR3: CASSSRSSSASGANVLTF. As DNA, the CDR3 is TGTGCCAGCAGCTCGAGGTCATCCTCCGCCTCTGGGGCCAACGTCCTGACTTTC. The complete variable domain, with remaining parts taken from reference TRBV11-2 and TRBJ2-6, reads EAGVAQSPRYKIIEKRQSVAFWCNPISGHATLYWYQQILGQGPKLLIQFQNNGVVDDSQLPKDRFSAERLKGVDSTLKIQPAKLEDSAVYLCASSSRSSSASGANVLTFGAGSRLTVL.

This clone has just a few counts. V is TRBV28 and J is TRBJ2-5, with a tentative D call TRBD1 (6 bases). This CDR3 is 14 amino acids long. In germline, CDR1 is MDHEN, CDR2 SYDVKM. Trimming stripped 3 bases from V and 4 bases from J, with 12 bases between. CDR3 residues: CASSFPQGGETQYF. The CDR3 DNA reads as TGTGCCAGCAGTTTCCCACAGGGTGGAGAGACCCAGTACTTC.

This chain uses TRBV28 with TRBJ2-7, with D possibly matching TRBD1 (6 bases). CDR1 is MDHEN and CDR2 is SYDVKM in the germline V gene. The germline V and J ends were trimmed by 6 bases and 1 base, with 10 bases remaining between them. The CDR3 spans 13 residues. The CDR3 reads CASRKGGSYEQYF. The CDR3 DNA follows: TGTGCCAGCAGAAAAGGGGGTTCCTACGAGCAGTACTTC.

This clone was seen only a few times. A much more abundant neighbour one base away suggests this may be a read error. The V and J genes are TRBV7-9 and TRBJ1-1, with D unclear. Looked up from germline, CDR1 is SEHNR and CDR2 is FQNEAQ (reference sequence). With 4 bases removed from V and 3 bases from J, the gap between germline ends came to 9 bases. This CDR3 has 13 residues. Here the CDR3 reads CASSWGMDTEAFF. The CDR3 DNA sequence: TGTGCCAGCAGCTGGGGAATGGACACTGAAGCTTTCTTT.

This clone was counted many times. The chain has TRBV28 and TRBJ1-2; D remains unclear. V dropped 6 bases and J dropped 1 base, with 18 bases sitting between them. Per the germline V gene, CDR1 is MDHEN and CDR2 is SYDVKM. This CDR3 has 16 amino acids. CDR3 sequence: CASSLLGPANNYGYTF. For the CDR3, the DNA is TGTGCCAGCAGCCTATTAGGTCCGGCCAATAACTATGGCTACACCTTC.

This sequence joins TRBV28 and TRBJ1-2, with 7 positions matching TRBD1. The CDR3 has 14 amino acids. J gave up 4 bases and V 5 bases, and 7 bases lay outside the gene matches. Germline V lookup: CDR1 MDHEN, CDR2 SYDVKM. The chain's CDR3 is CASSVTGSGYGYTF. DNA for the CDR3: TGTGCCAGCAGTGTGACAGGGTCGGGCTATGGCTACACCTTC.

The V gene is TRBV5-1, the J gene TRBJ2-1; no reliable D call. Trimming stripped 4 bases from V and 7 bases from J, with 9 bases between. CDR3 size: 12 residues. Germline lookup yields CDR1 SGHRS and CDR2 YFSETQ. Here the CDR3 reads CASSDGSNEQFF. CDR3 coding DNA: TGCGCCAGCAGCGACGGATCTAATGAGCAGTTCTTC.

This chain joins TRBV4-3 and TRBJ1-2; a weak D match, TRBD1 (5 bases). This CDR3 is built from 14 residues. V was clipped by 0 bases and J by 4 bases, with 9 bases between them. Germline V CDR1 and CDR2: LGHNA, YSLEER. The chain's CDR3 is CASSQEHRFYGYTF. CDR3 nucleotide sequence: TGCGCCAGCAGCCAAGAACACAGGTTCTATGGCTACACCTTC.

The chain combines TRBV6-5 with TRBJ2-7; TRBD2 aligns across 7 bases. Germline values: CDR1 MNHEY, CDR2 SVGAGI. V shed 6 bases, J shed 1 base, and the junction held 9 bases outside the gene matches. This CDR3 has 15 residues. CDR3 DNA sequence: TGTGCCAGCAGGGAACTAGCGTACCGTTCCTACGAGCAGTACTTC. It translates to CASRELAYRSYEQYF.

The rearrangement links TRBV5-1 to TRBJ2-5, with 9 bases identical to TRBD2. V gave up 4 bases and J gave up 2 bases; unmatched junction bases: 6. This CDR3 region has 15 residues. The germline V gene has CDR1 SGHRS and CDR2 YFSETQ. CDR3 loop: CASSPLAGRQETQYF. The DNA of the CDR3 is TGCGCCAGCAGCCCCCTAGCGGGGAGACAAGAGACCCAGTACTTC.

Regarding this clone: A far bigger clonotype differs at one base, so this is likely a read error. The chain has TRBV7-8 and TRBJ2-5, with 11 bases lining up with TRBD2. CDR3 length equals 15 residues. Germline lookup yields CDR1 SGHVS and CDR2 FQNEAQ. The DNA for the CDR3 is TGTGCCAGCAGCTTACCCCTAGCGGGAGGAGAGACCCGGTACTTC. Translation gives CASSLPLAGGETRYF.

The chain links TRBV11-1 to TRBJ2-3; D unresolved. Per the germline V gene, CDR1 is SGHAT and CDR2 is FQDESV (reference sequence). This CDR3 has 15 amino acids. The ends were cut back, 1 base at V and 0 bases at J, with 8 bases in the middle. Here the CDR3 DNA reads TGTGCCAGCAGCTTAGGACTTCCTAGCACAGATACGCAGTATTTT. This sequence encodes CASSLGLPSTDTQYF.

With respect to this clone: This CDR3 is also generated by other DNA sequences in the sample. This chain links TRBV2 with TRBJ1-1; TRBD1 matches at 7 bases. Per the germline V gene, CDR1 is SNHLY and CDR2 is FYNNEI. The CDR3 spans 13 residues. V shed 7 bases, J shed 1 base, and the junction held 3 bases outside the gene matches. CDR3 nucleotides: TGTGCCAGCACCAGGGGGGAGAACACTGAAGCTTTCTTT. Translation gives CASTRGENTEAFF. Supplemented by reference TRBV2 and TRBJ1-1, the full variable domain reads EPEVTQTPSHQVTQMGQEVILRCVPISNHLYFYWYRQILGQKVEFLVSFYNNEISEKSEIFDDQFSVERPDGSNFTLKIRSTKLEDSAMYFCASTRGENTEAFFGQGTRLTVV.

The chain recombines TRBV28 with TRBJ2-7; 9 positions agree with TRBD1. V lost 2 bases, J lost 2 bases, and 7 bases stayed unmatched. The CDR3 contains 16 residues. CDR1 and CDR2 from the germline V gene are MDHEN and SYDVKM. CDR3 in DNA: TGTGCCAGCAGTTTAATCGGGACAGGGTCAACCTACGAGCAGTACTTC. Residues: CASSLIGTGSTYEQYF.

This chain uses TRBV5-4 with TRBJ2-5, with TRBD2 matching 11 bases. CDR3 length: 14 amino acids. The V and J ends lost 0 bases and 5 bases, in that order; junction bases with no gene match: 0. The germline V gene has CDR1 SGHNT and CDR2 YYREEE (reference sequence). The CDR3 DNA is TGTGCCAGCAGCTTGGCTAGCGGGAGGGAGACCCAGTACTTC. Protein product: CASSLASGRETQYF.

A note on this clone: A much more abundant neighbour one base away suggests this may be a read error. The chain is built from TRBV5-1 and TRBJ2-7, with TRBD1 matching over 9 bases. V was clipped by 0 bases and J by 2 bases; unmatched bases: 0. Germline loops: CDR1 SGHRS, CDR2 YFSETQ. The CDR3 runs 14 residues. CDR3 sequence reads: CASSLDRGPYEQYF. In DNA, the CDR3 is TGCGCCAGCAGCTTGGACAGGGGGCCCTACGAGCAGTACTTC.

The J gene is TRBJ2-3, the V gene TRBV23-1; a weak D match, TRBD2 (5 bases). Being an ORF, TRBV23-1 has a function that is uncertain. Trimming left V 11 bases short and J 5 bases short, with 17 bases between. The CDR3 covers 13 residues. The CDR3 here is CAQRTGGGDTQYF. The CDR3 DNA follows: TGCGCCCAACGCACCGGAGGTGGAGATACGCAGTATTTT.

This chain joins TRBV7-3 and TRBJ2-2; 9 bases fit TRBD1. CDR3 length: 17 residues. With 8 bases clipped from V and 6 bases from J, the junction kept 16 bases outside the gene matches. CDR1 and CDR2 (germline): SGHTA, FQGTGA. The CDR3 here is CASVYPRDREVPGELFF. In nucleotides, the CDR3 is TGTGCCAGCGTCTATCCCAGGGACAGGGAGGTCCCCGGGGAGCTGTTTTTT. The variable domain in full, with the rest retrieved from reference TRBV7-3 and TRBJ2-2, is GAGVSQTPSNKVTEKGKYVELRCDPISGHTALYWYRQSLGQGPEFLIYFQGTGAADDSGLPNDRFFAVRPEGSVSTLKIQRTERGDSAVYLCASVYPRDREVPGELFFGEGSRLTVL.

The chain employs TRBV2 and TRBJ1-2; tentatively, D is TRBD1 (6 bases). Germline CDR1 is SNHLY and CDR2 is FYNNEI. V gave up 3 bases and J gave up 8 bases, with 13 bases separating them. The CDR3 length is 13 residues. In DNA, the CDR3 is TGTGCCAGCAGTGACAACAGGGAACGGGGCTACACCTTC. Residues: CASSDNRERGYTF.

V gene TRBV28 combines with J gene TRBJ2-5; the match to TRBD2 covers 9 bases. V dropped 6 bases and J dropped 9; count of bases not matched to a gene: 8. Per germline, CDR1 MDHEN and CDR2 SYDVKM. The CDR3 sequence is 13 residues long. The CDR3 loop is CASRLAGPGAQYF. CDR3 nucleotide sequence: TGTGCCAGCAGGCTAGCGGGGCCTGGGGCCCAGTACTTC. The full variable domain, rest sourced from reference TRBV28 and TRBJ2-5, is DVKVTQSSRYLVKRTGEKVFLECVQDMDHENMFWYRQDPGLGLRLIYFSYDVKMKEKGDIPEGYSVSREKKERFSLILESASTNQTSMYLCASRLAGPGAQYFGPGTRLLVL.

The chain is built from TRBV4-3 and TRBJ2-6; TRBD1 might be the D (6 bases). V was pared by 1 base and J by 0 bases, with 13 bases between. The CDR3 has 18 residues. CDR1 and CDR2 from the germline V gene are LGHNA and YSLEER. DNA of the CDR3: TGCGCCAGCAGCCAAGTTCAGGGGCAAAGCTCTGGGGCCAACGTCCTGACTTTC. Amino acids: CASSQVQGQSSGANVLTF.

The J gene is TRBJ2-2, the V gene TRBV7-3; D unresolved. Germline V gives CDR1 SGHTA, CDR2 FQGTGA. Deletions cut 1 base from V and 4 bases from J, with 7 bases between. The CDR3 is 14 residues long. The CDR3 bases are TGTGCCAGCAGCTTAAATACCGGCACCGGGGAGCTGTTTTTT. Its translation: CASSLNTGTGELFF.